A selection of T cell receptor beta chains follows, all from one sample in a study of T-cell memory formation after mild COVID-19. TCRdb used MiXCR to reprocess the 5' RACE reads, holding one entry per CDR3 protein. The table lists about 360,000 distinct CDR3 sequences, approximately 14% of them singletons. Sequences were obtained from PBMCs or a T cell subset sorted from them (not recorded which). The receptors come from a man aged 18-30 years who had mild COVID-19 (a few samples of this study predate the infection). Cell type and time point are not known. Both conserved end residues are part of each CDR3. The D gene is left open where the match is weak. A clone size is listed for some rows: how often the clone was seen (once, few, many), or a class if it is expanded.

J: TRBJ2-1; D: TRBD2; size: few; V: TRBV7-2; DNA: TGTGCCAGCAGACAACTAGCGGGGGGCGTAAGTGAGCAGTTCTTC; CDR3: CASRQLAGGVSEQFF
J: TRBJ2-5; D: .; size: many; V: TRBV6-5; DNA: TGTGCCAGCAGCGACAGGTCTCGGAGTGAGACCCAGTACTTC; CDR3: CASSDRSRSETQYF
J: TRBJ1-2; D: .; size: few; V: TRBV5-1; DNA: TGCGCCAGCAAACTGGAAGTAGACTATGGCTACACCTTC; CDR3: CASKLEVDYGYTF
J: TRBJ2-1; D: .; size: .; V: TRBV7-8; DNA: TGTGCCAGCAGCTGGCGTGGGGCGGTGGGTGAGCAGTTCTTC; CDR3: CASSWRGAVGEQFF
J: TRBJ2-1; D: TRBD1; size: many; V: TRBV6-6; DNA: TGTGCCATCTCAAGGGGGACAGGGGGCGGGAATGAGCAGTTCTTC; CDR3: CAISRGTGGGNEQFF
J: TRBJ1-5; D: .; size: few; V: TRBV28; DNA: TGTGCCAGCAGTTTGGGGGGACGAGCTCAGCCCCAGCATTTT; CDR3: CASSLGGRAQPQHF
J: TRBJ1-1; D: .; size: .; V: TRBV7-5; DNA: .; CDR3: CISVPEAARDRDRDTEAFF
J: TRBJ2-1; D: TRBD2; size: .; V: TRBV5-6; DNA: TGTGCCAGCATCCCCTTGCGGGGGGGCAGATACAATGAGCAGTTCTTC; CDR3: CASIPLRGGRYNEQFF
J: TRBJ1-1; D: .; size: .; V: TRBV19; DNA: TGTGCCAGTAGTATCGGTAGGGACACTGAAGCTTTCTTT; CDR3: CASSIGRDTEAFF
J: TRBJ2-3; D: .; size: .; V: TRBV27; DNA: TGTGCCAGCAGTTTACCCCCCCCGAATACGCAGTATTTT; CDR3: CASSLPPPNTQYF
J: TRBJ1-4; D: TRBD1; size: .; V: TRBV4-1; DNA: TGCGACAGCAGCCCCATAGGGACAGGGGGAGAAAAACTGTTTTTT; CDR3: CDSSPIGTGGEKLFF
J: TRBJ2-6; D: .; size: .; V: TRBV7-9; DNA: TGTGCCACTTCGCCCCGGGGCCCTGGGGCCAACGTCCTGACTTTC; CDR3: CATSPRGPGANVLTF
J: TRBJ1-2; D: .; size: .; V: TRBV15; DNA: TGTGCCACCAGCAGAGGACCGGGAATTGGCTATGGCTACACCTTC; CDR3: CATSRGPGIGYGYTF
J: TRBJ1-6; D: TRBD1; size: .; V: TRBV4-3; DNA: TGCGCCAGCAGCCAACGGACAGGCGATAATTCACCCCTCCACTTT; CDR3: CASSQRTGDNSPLHF
J: TRBJ2-3; D: TRBD2; size: few; V: TRBV11-2; DNA: TGTGCCAGCAGCTTAGGTAGCGGGGGATTCACAGATACGCAGTATTTT; CDR3: CASSLGSGGFTDTQYF
J: TRBJ2-2; D: .; size: many; V: TRBV4-2; DNA: TGTGCCAGCAGCCAAGGAGATTGGACACAGAACACCGGGGAGCTGTTTTTT; CDR3: CASSQGDWTQNTGELFF
J: TRBJ2-5; D: .; size: few; V: TRBV11-2; DNA: TGTGCCAGCAGCTTCTATTTGGGGATCCAAGAGACCCAGTACTTC; CDR3: CASSFYLGIQETQYF
J: TRBJ2-2; D: TRBD1; size: few; V: TRBV19; DNA: TGTGCCAGTAGTATTACAGGGGTGGACACCGGGGAGCTGTTTTTT; CDR3: CASSITGVDTGELFF
J: TRBJ2-3; D: .; size: .; V: TRBV15; DNA: TGTGCCACCAGCAGAGACACCCGGGGGAGGGGGCGTTTAGATACGCAGTATTTT; CDR3: CATSRDTRGRGRLDTQYF
J: TRBJ1-2; D: .; size: .; V: TRBV29-1; DNA: TGCAGCACTCGAACAGGGCCCATGTGGGGGAAGTATGGCTACACCTTC; CDR3: CSTRTGPMWGKYGYTF
J: TRBJ1-4; D: TRBD1; size: .; V: TRBV7-9; DNA: TGTGCCAGCAGCTTATACAGGGGGGATGAAAAACTGTTTTTT; CDR3: CASSLYRGDEKLFF
J: TRBJ2-1; D: TRBD2; size: .; V: TRBV20-1; DNA: TGCAGTGCTAGGCTCCGACTAGCGGGGGCGGATGAGCAGTTCTTC; CDR3: CSARLRLAGADEQFF
J: TRBJ1-4; D: .; size: .; V: TRBV4-3; DNA: TGCGCCAGCAGCCAAGAAACATTTTCCCCCTCTCCGAATGAAAAACTGTTTTTT; CDR3: CASSQETFSPSPNEKLFF
J: TRBJ1-6; D: .; size: few; V: TRBV6-6; DNA: TGTGCCAGCAGGGACAGCCCAGGCTCAACCCTCCACTTT; CDR3: CASRDSPGSTLHF
J: TRBJ2-3; D: .; size: many; V: TRBV29-1; DNA: TGCAGCGTTGTTTCTCCAGTAACAGATACGCAGTATTTT; CDR3: CSVVSPVTDTQYF
J: TRBJ2-1; D: .; size: few; V: TRBV11-1; DNA: TGTGCCAGCAGCCCCAGTTTCGGGGAGCAGTTCTTC; CDR3: CASSPSFGEQFF
J: TRBJ1-2; D: .; size: .; V: TRBV20-1; DNA: TGCAGTGTCCTAAATAACTATGGCTACACCTTC; CDR3: CSVLNNYGYTF
J: TRBJ2-1; D: TRBD2; size: .; V: TRBV20-1; DNA: TGCAGTGCTAGCCCCCTAGCGGGGGCCTCGATGTTGAATGAGCAGTTCTTC; CDR3: CSASPLAGASMLNEQFF
J: TRBJ2-7; D: TRBD1; size: .; V: TRBV7-2; DNA: TGTGCCAGCAGCAACCGACAGGGTCGGGGCGAGCAGTACTTC; CDR3: CASSNRQGRGEQYF
J: TRBJ1-1; D: .; size: few; V: TRBV5-1; DNA: TGCGCCAGCAGCCCGCTTAGGGATGGAACTGAAGCTTTCTTT; CDR3: CASSPLRDGTEAFF
J: TRBJ2-3; D: .; size: few; V: TRBV5-1; DNA: TGCGCCAGCAGCTTGGCCCCGGGAGTAGATACGCAGTATTTT; CDR3: CASSLAPGVDTQYF
J: TRBJ1-5; D: .; size: .; V: TRBV15; DNA: TGTGCCACCAGCAGAGAGACAGACGGTCAACCCCAGCATTTT; CDR3: CATSRETDGQPQHF